Shown below are 16 T cell receptor beta chains from a single sample sequenced in a study of T cells in Graves' hyperthyroidism and ophthalmopathy. The investigators amplified TCR beta CDR3 regions from RNA transcripts. TCR CDR3 underwent first-round RT-PCR with the HTBI primer set. Via MiXCR, TCRdb re-called the multiplex PCR reads, giving one row per CDR3 protein. The sample records under 450,000 distinct CDR3 sequences, 15% to 17% being singletons. The specimen sequenced was blood. Receptors originate from a woman aged 18-29 years with Graves' hyperthyroidism.

This clonotype was seen repeatedly, ten times or more. The rearrangement joins TRBV2 to TRBJ1-2, with D possibly matching TRBD1 (5 bases). V shed 5 bases and J shed 4 bases, with 11 bases lying between them. Germline CDR1 and CDR2: SNHLY and FYNNEI. The CDR3 consists of 13 residues. DNA of the CDR3: TGTGCCAGCAGTAGAACAGGCACCTATGGCTACACCTTC. Amino acids: CASSRTGTYGYTF.

The CDR3 is CASSLPRQGKNEKLFF. The CDR3 region has the DNA TGTGCCAGCAGCTTACCCAGACAGGGTAAAAATGAAAAACTGTTTTTT. This chain connects TRBV5-5 to TRBJ1-4; 7 bases are a match to TRBD1. CDR1 SGHKS and CDR2 YYEKEE come from the germline V gene (reference sequence). The V gene end was trimmed by 2 bases and the J gene end by 5 bases; junction bases not matched to a gene: 9. The CDR3 runs 16 residues.

The sample holds many counts of this clonotype. The chain uses TRBV5-5 and TRBJ1-6; no clear D. This CDR3 comprises 13 residues. Between the trimmed V and J ends, which lost 0 bases and 9 bases, there was a span of 7 bases. Looked up from germline, CDR1 is SGHKS and CDR2 is YYEKEE (reference sequence). For the CDR3, the DNA is TGTGCCAGCAGCTTGGAAAAACGTTCACCCCTCCACTTT. Amino acid sequence: CASSLEKRSPLHF.

This clonotype was observed a few times. The chain uses TRBV10-3 and TRBJ2-5; 8 positions match TRBD1. V was clipped by 2 bases and J by 1 base; unmatched bases: 12. Germline CDR1 reads ENHRY; CDR2 reads SYGVKD. This CDR3 is 18 amino acids long. As DNA, the CDR3 is TGTGCCATCAGTGAGCTCCAGGGGGCTTCGGCCTCCCAAGAGACCCAGTACTTC. It codes for CAISELQGASASQETQYF.

In this sample, this clonotype turned up many times. The chain uses TRBV12-3 or TRBV12-4 and TRBJ2-3, with a tentative D call TRBD2 (6 bases). V was shortened by 8 bases and J by 3 bases, with 15 bases between the two germline ends. The CDR3 is 14 residues long. The CDR3 is CASQEEGWTDTQYF. CDR3 in DNA: TGTGCCAGCCAAGAGGAGGGATGGACAGATACGCAGTATTTT.

This clonotype was found once. One junction end disagrees with the germline gene, perhaps due to a read error. The rearrangement uses TRBV6-2 or TRBV6-3 and TRBJ2-6, with D maybe TRBD1 (6 bases). Germline assignment: CDR1 MNHEY and CDR2 SVGEGT. The CDR3 runs to 15 residues. CDR3 amino acids: CASTPGADGASVLTF. In DNA, the CDR3 is TGTGCCAGCACCCCAGGGGCCGATGGGGCCAGCGTCCTGACTTTC.

The table lists this clonotype with a few counts. V usage is TRBV20-1 and J usage is TRBJ2-7; maybe TRBD1 (5 bases). The CDR3 runs to 12 residues. V shed 0 bases and J shed 6 bases, with 9 bases lying between them. CDR1 and CDR2 from the germline V gene are DFQATT and SNEGSKA (reference sequence). Written as DNA, the CDR3 is TGCAGTGCTAGAGATGAAGGGGTCGAGCAGTACTTC. This encodes CSARDEGVEQYF.

The rearrangement links TRBV29-1 to TRBJ2-3; D possibly matches TRBD1 or TRBD2 (5 bases each). Germline-derived CDR1 and CDR2 are SQVTM and ANQGSEA. Trimming cost V 5 bases and J 3 bases, with 18 bases left between them. The CDR3 contains 15 residues. Written as DNA, the CDR3 is TGCAGCGTTCTGGGTGGGGGATCCGGGACAGATACGCAGTATTTT. Its translation: CSVLGGGSGTDTQYF.

There are many counts of this clonotype. The V call is TRBV6-1, the J call TRBJ2-5; maybe TRBD1 (7 bases). There are 13 residues in the CDR3. The V gene's germline CDR1 is MNHNS and CDR2 SASEGT. The V end lost 8 bases, the J end lost 5 bases, and 15 bases lay between the germline ends. The CDR3: CASGRGVWETQYF. The DNA for the CDR3 is TGTGCCAGCGGCAGGGGGGTCTGGGAGACCCAGTACTTC.

This clonotype was counted ten times or more. The rearrangement links TRBV4-2 to TRBJ2-3; 11 bases agree with TRBD2. The CDR3 extends over 15 amino acids. The trim removed 0 bases at V and 6 bases at J, leaving 2 bases unmatched. CDR1 is LGHNA and CDR2 is YNFKEQ in the germline V gene. The CDR3 loop is CASSQEVAGGDTQYF. For the CDR3, the DNA is TGTGCCAGCAGCCAAGAAGTAGCGGGGGGGGATACGCAGTATTTT.

There are many counts of this clonotype. This chain uses TRBV5-4 with TRBJ2-3, with 7 bases aligning to TRBD1. The CDR3 totals 15 residues. The V gene end was trimmed by 3 bases and the J gene end by 2 bases; junction bases not matched to a gene: 6. Germline V gives CDR1 SGHNT, CDR2 YYREEE (reference sequence). As DNA, the CDR3 is TGTGCCAGCAGCTGGGGACAGTCCGACACAGATACGCAGTATTTT. It yields the protein CASSWGQSDTDTQYF.

In its sample, this clonotype was seen many times. This CDR3 reads CASSFDRGQGTDTQYF. The CDR3 nucleotides read TGTGCCAGCAGCTTCGACAGGGGGCAGGGCACAGATACGCAGTATTTT. This chain uses TRBV7-3 with TRBJ2-3; 10 bases are shared with TRBD1. The V and J ends lost 3 bases and 1 base, in that order; junction bases with no gene match: 4. Per the germline V gene, CDR1 is SGHTA and CDR2 is FQGTGA. This CDR3 is 16 amino acids long. Combining the CDR3 with reference TRBV7-3 and TRBJ2-3 gives the whole variable domain GAGVSQTPSNKVTEKGKYVELRCDPISGHTALYWYRQSLGQGPEFLIYFQGTGAADDSGLPNDRFFAVRPEGSVSTLKIQRTERGDSAVYLCASSFDRGQGTDTQYFGPGTRLTVL.

This rearrangement joins TRBV12-3 or TRBV12-4 to TRBJ2-7; D possibly uses TRBD1 or TRBD2 (5 bases each). The CDR3 is 15 residues long. The V and J ends lost 1 base and 0 bases respectively, with 10 bases between them. The CDR3 DNA sequence: TGTGCCAGCAGTTTAGGGGACCTCGCCTCCTACGAGCAGTACTTC. Protein sequence: CASSLGDLASYEQYF.

This sequence joins TRBV28 and TRBJ2-7, with D uncertain. The CDR3 is 13 amino acids. CDR1 and CDR2 (germline): MDHEN, SYDVKM. Trimming cost V 9 bases and J 1 base, with 13 bases left between them. CDR3 sequence reads: CASHPGGSYEQYF. The CDR3 DNA is TGTGCCAGTCACCCCGGCGGATCCTACGAGCAGTACTTC.

This clonotype was observed a few times. The chain links TRBV20-1 to TRBJ2-7; 13 bases are a match to TRBD2. The CDR3 totals 14 residues. CDR1 is DFQATT and CDR2 is SNEGSKA in the germline V gene (reference sequence). The V gene end was trimmed by 5 bases and the J gene end by 2 bases; junction bases not matched to a gene: 3. The CDR3 coding sequence is TGCAGTGCTTGGACTAGCGGGGGAACCTACGAGCAGTACTTC. Translated, it gives CSAWTSGGTYEQYF.

Many counts were recorded for this clonotype. This chain connects TRBV18 to TRBJ1-5, with 8 bases aligning to TRBD1. Germline V gene sequence: CDR1 KGHSH, CDR2 LQKENI. The CDR3 spans 16 residues. J lost 1 base, V lost 5 bases, and 7 bases had no gene match. The CDR3 bases are TGTGCCAGCTCAACAAATCAGGGGGCGAGCAATCAGCCCCAGCATTTT. Translating gives CASSTNQGASNQPQHF.